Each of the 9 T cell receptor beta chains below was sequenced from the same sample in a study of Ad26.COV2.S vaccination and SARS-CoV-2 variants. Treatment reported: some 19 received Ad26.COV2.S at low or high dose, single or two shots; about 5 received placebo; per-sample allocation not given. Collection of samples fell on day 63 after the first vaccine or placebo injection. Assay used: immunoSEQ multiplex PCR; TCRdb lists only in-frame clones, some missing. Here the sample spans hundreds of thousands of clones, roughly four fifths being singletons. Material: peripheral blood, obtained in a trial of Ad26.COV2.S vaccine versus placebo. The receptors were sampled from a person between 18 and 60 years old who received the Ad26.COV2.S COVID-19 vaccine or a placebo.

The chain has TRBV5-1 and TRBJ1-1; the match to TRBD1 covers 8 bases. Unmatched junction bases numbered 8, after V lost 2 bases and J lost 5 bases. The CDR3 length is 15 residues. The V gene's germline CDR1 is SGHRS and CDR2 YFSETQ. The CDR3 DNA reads TGCGCCAGCAGCTTCGACAGGGGCTTAGGGACTGAAGCTTTCTTT. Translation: CASSFDRGLGTEAFF.

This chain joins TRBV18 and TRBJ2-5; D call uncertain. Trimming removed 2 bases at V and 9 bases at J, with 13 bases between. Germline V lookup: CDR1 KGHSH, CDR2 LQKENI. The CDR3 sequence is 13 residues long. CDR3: CASSPGPDSPQYF. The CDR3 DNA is TGTGCCAGCTCACCAGGGCCAGACTCTCCCCAGTACTTC.

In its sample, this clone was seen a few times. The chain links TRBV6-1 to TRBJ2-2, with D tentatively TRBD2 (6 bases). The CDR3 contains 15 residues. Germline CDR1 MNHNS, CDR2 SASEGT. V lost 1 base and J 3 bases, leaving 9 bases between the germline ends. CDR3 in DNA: TGTGCCAGCAGTGAAGGCGGGGCCTACACCGGGGAGCTGTTTTTT. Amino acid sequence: CASSEGGAYTGELFF.

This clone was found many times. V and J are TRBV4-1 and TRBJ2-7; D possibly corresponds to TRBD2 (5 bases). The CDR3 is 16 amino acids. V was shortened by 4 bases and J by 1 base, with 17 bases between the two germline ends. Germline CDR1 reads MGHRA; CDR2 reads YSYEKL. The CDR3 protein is CASSPQDLTQSYEQYF. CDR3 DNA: TGCGCCAGCAGCCCCCAGGACTTGACCCAATCCTACGAGCAGTACTTC.

The CDR3 spells CASSLGPEGSGYTF. CDR3 DNA: TGTGCCAGCAGCTTAGGCCCGGAGGGGAGTGGCTACACCTTC. This chain links TRBV7-2 with TRBJ1-2, with D maybe TRBD1 (5 bases). Trimming cost V 1 base and J 7 bases, with 13 bases left between them. The V gene's germline CDR1 is SGHTA and CDR2 FQGNSA. This CDR3 is built from 14 residues.

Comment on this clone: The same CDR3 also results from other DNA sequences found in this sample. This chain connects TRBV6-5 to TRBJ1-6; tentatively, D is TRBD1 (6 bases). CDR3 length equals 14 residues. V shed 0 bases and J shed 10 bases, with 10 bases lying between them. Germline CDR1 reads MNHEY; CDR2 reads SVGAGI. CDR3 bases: TGTGCCAGCAGTTACTCAGGGGGACGATCACCCCTCCACTTT. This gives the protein CASSYSGGRSPLHF.

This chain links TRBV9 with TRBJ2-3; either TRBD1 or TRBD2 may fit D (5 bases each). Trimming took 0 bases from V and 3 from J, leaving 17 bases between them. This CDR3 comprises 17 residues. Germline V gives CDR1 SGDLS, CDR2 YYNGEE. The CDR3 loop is CASSVAKGTAFTDTQYF. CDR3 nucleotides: TGTGCCAGCAGCGTAGCTAAAGGGACGGCCTTTACAGATACGCAGTATTTT.

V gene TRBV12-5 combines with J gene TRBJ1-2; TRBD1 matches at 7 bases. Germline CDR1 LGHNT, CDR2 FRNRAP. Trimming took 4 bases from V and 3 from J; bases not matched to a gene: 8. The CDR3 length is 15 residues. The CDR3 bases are TGTGCTAGTGGTTCCCAGGCCAGGGGGGACTATGGCTACACCTTC. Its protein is CASGSQARGDYGYTF.

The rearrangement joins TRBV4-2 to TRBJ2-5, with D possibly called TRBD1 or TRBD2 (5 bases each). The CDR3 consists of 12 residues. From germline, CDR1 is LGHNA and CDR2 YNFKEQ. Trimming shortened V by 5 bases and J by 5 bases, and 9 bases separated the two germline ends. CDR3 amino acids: CASSSEGETQYF. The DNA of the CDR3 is TGTGCCAGCAGCTCAGAGGGGGAGACCCAGTACTTC.